The clone carrying this TCR beta chain was counted once. This record comes from a study of control samples from healthy donors and cancer patients. The V gene's germline CDR1 is MDHEN and CDR2 SYDVKM. This CDR3 is 15 amino acids long. V was shortened by 3 bases and J by 4 bases, with 15 bases between the two germline ends. Method: immunoSEQ multiplex PCR; TCRdb's copy keeps in-frame clones and lacks some. Of under 85,000 clones listed, approximately 89% were seen once; the top ten hold around 5.1%. The TCR was taken from a man aged 55 to 70 with colorectal cancer. V is TRBV28 and J is TRBJ2-5; D not certain. Sequencing used PBMCs. The CDR3 region has the DNA TGTGCCAGCAGTTTTCAGGAAGCTGCGCCAGAGACCCAGTACTTC. Amino acids: CASSFQEAAPETQYF.